This paragraph reports one T cell receptor (beta chain). Its specificity is unknown. This sample was taken from a study of T cell repertoires in cytomegalovirus infection. V lost 5 bases and J lost 9, with 14 bases in between. This CDR3 has 13 amino acids. Germline-derived CDR1 and CDR2 are SGHTA and FQGTGA. TCRdb called the reads again in MiXCR, with one record for every CDR3 protein. Of 160,000 or so distinct CDR3 sequences listed, roughly a quarter are singletons. General observations from the study: The ex vivo response was dominated by HLA-C-restricted CMV-specific TCR beta clonotypes.

The sequenced material came from PBMCs. The genes are TRBV7-3 and TRBJ2-1; D uncertain. The TCR originated in a human donor in good health (CMV status not recorded). Some clones in this sample may be carry-over from other donors' samples. In nucleotides, the CDR3 is TGTGCCAGCAGCCACTCCCTCGGCGGTGAGCAGTTCTTC. This gives the protein CASSHSLGGEQFF.